These 23 T cell receptor beta chains originate from one sample sequenced in a study of blood T cells in healthy people across ages. It was with a sample-barcoded 5' primer and a J-beta primer mix that a second PCR of roughly 6 to 11 cycles was run. Each CDR3 protein gets one entry after TCRdb re-called the 5' RACE reads with MiXCR. The sample holds approximately 2,000,000 distinct CDR3 sequences, approximately 40% seen once. Sample: blood. The receptors derive from a human donor in good health.

Regarding this clonotype: Compared with germline, one end of the junction differs, possibly owing to a read error. The chain has TRBV7-7 and TRBJ1-1; no firm D call. The germline CDR1 and CDR2 sequences are SSHAT and FNYEAQ (reference sequence). This CDR3 contains 14 residues. CDR3 nucleotides: TGTGCTAGCAGCTTAGAAAAGGAGAACACTGAAGCTTTCTTT. This sequence encodes CASSLEKENTEAFF.

The J gene is TRBJ2-1, the V gene TRBV7-2, with TRBD1 matching 9 bases. V was clipped by 8 bases and J by 15 bases; unmatched bases: 11. The CDR3 covers 12 residues. Germline V gives CDR1 SGHTA, CDR2 FQGNSA. For the CDR3, the DNA is TGTGCCAGCGGGACAGGGCTTGGAAAAGGGTTCTTC. It yields the protein CASGTGLGKGFF.

This chain links TRBV6-2 or TRBV6-3 with TRBJ2-3, with no clear D. Germline V gene lookup returns CDR1 MNHEY and CDR2 SVGEGT. The CDR3 extends over 14 amino acids. Between the trimmed V and J ends, which lost 4 bases and 2 bases, there was a span of 10 bases. The CDR3 region has the DNA TGTGCCAGCAGTTCATCTTCGGACACAGATACGCAGTATTTT. This codes for CASSSSSDTDTQYF.

This sequence joins TRBV6-1 and TRBJ1-5; D might be TRBD1 (6 bases). Trimming removed 7 bases from V and 0 bases from J, with 22 bases in between. CDR1 is MNHNS, CDR2 SASEGT, per germline. CDR3 length equals 18 residues. CDR3 protein: CASTSRDNILNSNQPQHF. The CDR3 nucleotides are TGTGCCAGCACTAGCCGGGACAACATACTCAATAGCAATCAGCCCCAGCATTTT.

This clonotype was seen a handful of times. The chain recombines TRBV12-3 or TRBV12-4 with TRBJ2-1; D gene unclear. Trimming shortened V by 1 base and J by 14 bases, and 12 bases separated the two germline ends. The CDR3 totals 12 residues. The DNA of the CDR3 is TGTGCCAGCAGTTTAGGATCGCAGCAAGAGTTCTTC. This translates into CASSLGSQQEFF.

The chain combines TRBV29-1 with TRBJ2-3, with D perhaps matching TRBD2 (6 bases). Trimming took 5 bases from V and 2 from J, leaving 14 bases between them. The CDR3 spans 14 residues. Per germline, CDR1 SQVTM and CDR2 ANQGSEA. Here the CDR3 DNA reads TGCAGCGTTATGGTGCGGGGAACCACAGATACGCAGTATTTT. Its protein product is CSVMVRGTTDTQYF.

This clonotype has a count of ten or more. The gene calls are TRBV29-1 and TRBJ2-1, with 9 nucleotides matching TRBD2. The V segment lost 1 base and the J segment 8 bases; nucleotides outside the gene matches: 0. Germline V gives CDR1 SQVTM, CDR2 ANQGSEA. The CDR3 runs to 12 residues. The CDR3 sequence: CSVEGGGDEQFF. The CDR3 DNA is TGCAGCGTTGAAGGCGGGGGGGATGAGCAGTTCTTC.

The genes are TRBV10-3 and TRBJ1-2; D gene ambiguous. Trimming removed 7 bases at V and 0 bases at J, with 15 bases between. Germline values: CDR1 ENHRY, CDR2 SYGVKD. The CDR3 sequence is 15 residues long. CDR3 region: CAITTPPIPNYGYTF. CDR3 in DNA: TGTGCCATCACCACCCCACCTATACCTAACTATGGCTACACCTTC.

This clonotype was seen a few times. The chain carries TRBV29-1 and TRBJ2-5; TRBD2 matches 12 bases. Germline CDR1 and CDR2: SQVTM and ANQGSEA. V shed 3 bases, J shed 5 bases, and the junction held 7 bases outside the gene matches. This CDR3 is 15 amino acids long. CDR3 in amino acids: CSVDGNLAGGETQYF. In DNA, the CDR3 is TGCAGCGTTGATGGTAATCTAGCGGGGGGGGAGACCCAGTACTTC.

This clonotype was seen a handful of times. V usage is TRBV11-2 and J usage is TRBJ2-1; 10 bases match TRBD1. Germline values: CDR1 SGHAT, CDR2 FQNNGV. The ends lost 5 bases at V and 6 bases at J; junction bases unmatched: 4. The length of the CDR3 is 14 residues. CDR3 sequence (DNA): TGTGCCAGCAGCCATCGGACAGGGGGCAATGAGCAGTTCTTC. Translated: CASSHRTGGNEQFF.

The V and J genes are TRBV12-3 or TRBV12-4 and TRBJ2-7; maybe TRBD1 (7 bases). V was trimmed by 7 bases and J by 3 bases, leaving 19 bases between them. The length of the CDR3 is 15 residues. CDR3 amino acids: CASTPVEGAIYEQYF. The CDR3 region has the DNA TGTGCCAGCACCCCAGTGGAGGGGGCTATCTACGAGCAGTACTTC.

CDR3 DNA: TGTGCCAGCAGCCAAGAGGAGATCTGGGCAGATACGCAGTATTTT. Its protein product is CASSQEEIWADTQYF. The rearrangement joins TRBV3-1 to TRBJ2-3; no clear D. Looked up from germline, CDR1 is LGHDT and CDR2 is YNNKEL (reference sequence). The CDR3 spans 15 residues. Trimming pared 0 bases from V and 4 bases from J, leaving 11 bases between.

V usage is TRBV5-5 and J usage is TRBJ1-2, with 7 positions matching TRBD1. Trimming removed 4 bases from V and 8 bases from J; junction bases left unmatched: 11. This CDR3 has 14 residues. Germline V gene data show CDR1 as SGHKS and CDR2 as YYEKEE (reference sequence). The chain's CDR3 is CASSPADRAGGYTF. The CDR3 bases are TGTGCCAGCAGCCCCGCTGACAGGGCAGGCGGCTACACCTTC.

This clonotype was observed a few times. The V gene is TRBV12-3 or TRBV12-4, the J gene TRBJ1-5, with D perhaps TRBD1 (5 bases). Trimming took off 3 bases at V and 6 bases at J, with 12 bases between the two ends. This CDR3 is 14 amino acids long. In nucleotides, the CDR3 is TGTGCCAGCAGTTTTACGGGGGGATCTCAGCCCCAGCATTTT. Protein: CASSFTGGSQPQHF.

This clonotype was seen more than once but under ten times. The chain couples TRBV4-1 to TRBJ1-5; 7 nucleotides align to TRBD1. The CDR3 spans 16 residues. V was pared by 2 bases and J by 7 bases, with 11 bases of the junction left unmatched. Germline V lookup: CDR1 MGHRA, CDR2 YSYEKL. For the CDR3, the DNA is TGCGCCAGCAGCCAACTCCTACAGGGGATAGGGCAGCCCCAGCATTTT. Encoded protein: CASSQLLQGIGQPQHF.

In its sample, this clonotype was seen a few times. The V and J genes are TRBV6-2 or TRBV6-3 and TRBJ1-1; tentatively, D is TRBD1 (5 bases). CDR3 length equals 10 residues. CDR1 is MNHEY and CDR2 is SVGEGT in the germline V gene. Trimming stripped 5 bases from V and 11 bases from J, with 9 bases between. CDR3 DNA: TGTGCCAGCAGTCAGGGACGCGCTTTCTTT. Its protein is CASSQGRAFF.

The gene calls are TRBV5-1 and TRBJ2-5; the D call may be TRBD1 or TRBD2 (5 bases each). The CDR3 has 13 residues. The V gene's germline CDR1 is SGHRS and CDR2 YFSETQ. V was trimmed by 5 bases and J by 3 bases, leaving 11 bases between them. In DNA, the CDR3 is TGCGCCAGCAGTTGGGGGTATGAAGAGACCCAGTACTTC. The encoded protein is CASSWGYEETQYF.

The table lists this clonotype with a few counts. V and J are TRBV6-2 or TRBV6-3 and TRBJ2-4; D perhaps matches TRBD2 (5 bases). V lost 7 bases, J lost 0 bases, and 13 bases lay in between. Germline CDR1 is MNHEY and CDR2 is SVGEGT. The CDR3 runs 15 residues. The CDR3 DNA sequence: TGTGCCAGCACTTCGAGGGCAGTAGCCAAAAACATTCAGTACTTC. Encoded protein: CASTSRAVAKNIQYF.

This clonotype came up a few times. The rearrangement links TRBV20-1 to TRBJ1-5; D is unclear. With 0 bases removed from V and 5 bases from J, the gap between germline ends came to 11 bases. Germline assignment: CDR1 DFQATT and CDR2 SNEGSKA (reference sequence). This CDR3 contains 14 residues. In DNA form, the CDR3 reads TGCAGTGCTAGAGATTTGAACGGGGATCAGCCCCAGCATTTT. This codes for CSARDLNGDQPQHF.

The chain combines TRBV7-9 with TRBJ2-2; the D is unclear. CDR1 and CDR2 (germline): SEHNR, FQNEAQ (reference sequence). The CDR3 runs 14 residues. Trimming took off 5 bases at V and 7 bases at J, with 14 bases between the two ends. The CDR3 nucleotides read TGTGCCAGCAGCCTAACGACGGGCGTCGGGGAGCTGTTTTTT. Its translation is CASSLTTGVGELFF.

The V gene is TRBV7-6, the J gene TRBJ2-1, with unresolved D. V was cut by 7 bases and J by 5 bases, with 6 bases left in between. The length of the CDR3 is 11 residues. The germline V gene has CDR1 SGHVS and CDR2 FNYEAQ. CDR3 DNA sequence: TGTGCCAGCACCGATGACAATGAGCAGTTCTTC. This encodes CASTDDNEQFF. The variable domain in full, with the rest retrieved from reference TRBV7-6 and TRBJ2-1, is GAGVSQSPRYKVTKRGQDVALRCDPISGHVSLYWYRQALGQGPEFLTYFNYEAQQDKSGLPNDRFSAERPEGSISTLTIQRTEQRDSAMYRCASTDDNEQFFGPGTRLTVL.

The chain is built from TRBV5-1 and TRBJ2-3; D perhaps matches TRBD2 (5 bases). In germline, CDR1 is SGHRS, CDR2 YFSETQ. CDR3 length equals 15 residues. Trimming shortened V by 4 bases and J by 1 base, and 13 bases separated the two germline ends. The CDR3 nucleotides are TGCGCCAGCAGCCCCGGGGAGACGGGCACAGATACGCAGTATTTT. It encodes CASSPGETGTDTQYF.

This clonotype was recorded once. The chain uses TRBV11-3 and TRBJ2-1; D not certain. Between the trimmed V and J ends, which lost 1 base and 1 base, there was a span of 8 bases. Germline assignment: CDR1 SGHNT and CDR2 YENEEA. The CDR3 is 15 residues long. The CDR3 sequence: CASSLVALSYNEQFF. CDR3 bases: TGTGCCAGCAGCTTAGTTGCCCTTTCCTACAATGAGCAGTTCTTC.